One sample yielded the 19 T cell receptor beta chains listed below, sequenced in a study of graft-versus-host responses after intestinal transplantation. Produced via immunoSEQ multiplex PCR; TCRdb's table is partial and in-frame only. The sample has some 100,000 clones; 85% to 95% are singletons. The antigens of these receptors remain unknown. Sequences were derived from unstimulated CD8+ T cells sorted from spleen or lymph node cells, sampled before transplant. Every receptor here comes from a human donor who was the organ donor for an intestinal transplant.

The chain is built from TRBV5-3 and TRBJ1-2; unclear D gene. TRBV5-3 is designated an ORF whose function remains uncertain. The V end lost 4 bases, the J end lost 4 bases, and 11 bases lay between the germline ends. This CDR3 has 13 amino acids. CDR3 coding DNA: TGTGCCAGAAGCCGAATACAGAGCTATGGCTACACCTTC. It translates to CARSRIQSYGYTF.

The chain combines TRBV9 with TRBJ2-1; 10 bases agree with TRBD2. The trim removed 4 bases at V and 8 bases at J, leaving 3 bases unmatched. Germline CDR1 is SGDLS and CDR2 is YYNGEE. The CDR3 is made up of 13 amino acids. The chain's CDR3 is CASSLGTSDEQFF. CDR3 in DNA: TGTGCCAGCAGCCTCGGGACTAGCGATGAGCAGTTCTTC.

V is TRBV11-2 and J is TRBJ2-7, with 7 bases aligning to TRBD2. J lost 0 bases, V lost 4 bases, and 6 bases had no gene match. CDR1 SGHAT and CDR2 FQNNGV come from the germline V gene. The CDR3 has 15 residues. The CDR3 bases are TGTGCCAGCAGCTATTGGCGGGAGTACTCCTACGAGCAGTACTTC. Its protein product is CASSYWREYSYEQYF.

The chain employs TRBV11-1 and TRBJ2-1; D may be TRBD1 (5 bases). This CDR3 region has 14 residues. V gave up 5 bases and J gave up 6 bases, with 14 bases separating them. The germline gives CDR1 SGHAT, CDR2 FQDESV (reference sequence). The CDR3 nucleotides read TGTGCCAGCAGCCCCCCGGCAGGGTCCAATGAGCAGTTCTTC. Translated, it gives CASSPPAGSNEQFF.

The chain links TRBV5-1 to TRBJ2-7, with D possibly being TRBD1 (5 bases). Trimming shortened V by 4 bases and J by 1 base, and 9 bases separated the two germline ends. The germline gives CDR1 SGHRS, CDR2 YFSETQ. The CDR3 covers 13 residues. The CDR3 DNA reads as TGCGCCAGCAGCCCGGACACATCCTACGAGCAGTACTTC. It translates to CASSPDTSYEQYF.

The rearrangement links TRBV28 to TRBJ2-1; D is uncertain. With 5 bases removed from V and 3 bases from J, the gap between germline ends came to 14 bases. The CDR3 is 15 amino acids. CDR1 MDHEN and CDR2 SYDVKM come from the germline V gene. CDR3 DNA sequence: TGTGCCAGCAGTCAGTACAGTGCCCTCTACAATGAGCAGTTCTTC. This codes for CASSQYSALYNEQFF.

This chain joins TRBV10-3 and TRBJ2-5; 10 bases match TRBD2. Germline values: CDR1 ENHRY, CDR2 SYGVKD. After removal of 6 bases from V and 0 bases from J, the junction contained 10 bases not matched to a gene. The length of the CDR3 is 17 residues. The chain's CDR3 is CAISESGGAEYQETQYF. The DNA of the CDR3 is TGTGCCATCAGCGAAAGCGGGGGGGCCGAATACCAAGAGACCCAGTACTTC.

The chain is built from TRBV27 and TRBJ2-7; possibly TRBD1 for D (8 bases). Trimming pared 4 bases from V and 4 bases from J, leaving 20 bases between. CDR1 is MNHEY, CDR2 SMNVEV, per germline (reference sequence). This CDR3 has 16 amino acids. CDR3 nucleotide sequence: TGTGCCAGCAGTTGGGGATACAGGGGGGGGTTGTACGAGCAGTACTTC. Protein sequence: CASSWGYRGGLYEQYF.

The CDR3 protein is CASSAHGEPNYGYTF. CDR3 sequence (DNA): TGTGCCAGCAGTGCCCACGGGGAGCCGAACTATGGCTACACCTTC. This sequence joins TRBV6-4 and TRBJ1-2; D gene ambiguous. This CDR3 contains 15 residues. Germline CDR1 MRHNA, CDR2 SNTAGT. V lost 4 bases and J 2 bases, leaving 14 bases between the germline ends.

The chain carries TRBV7-8 and TRBJ1-5, with D possibly being TRBD1 (5 bases). Germline V CDR1 and CDR2: SGHVS, FQNEAQ. This CDR3 region has 15 residues. Trimming pared 4 bases from V and 5 bases from J, leaving 15 bases between. The CDR3 region is CASSSSGQGYQPQHF. CDR3 nucleotides: TGTGCCAGCAGCTCATCCGGGCAGGGTTATCAGCCCCAGCATTTT. The full variable domain, rest sourced from reference TRBV7-8 and TRBJ1-5, is GAGVSQSPRYKVAKRGQDVALRCDPISGHVSLFWYQQALGQGPEFLTYFQNEAQLDKSGLPSDRFFAERPEGSVSTLKIQRTQQEDSAVYLCASSSSGQGYQPQHFGDGTRLSIL.

The chain has TRBV5-1 and TRBJ2-7, with 7 bases matching TRBD2. J was trimmed by 4 bases and V by 3 bases; bases with no gene match: 7. The CDR3 runs to 14 residues. Germline CDR1 and CDR2: SGHRS and YFSETQ. CDR3 sequence (DNA): TGCGCCAGCAGCTCCGCGGGGGTAGGTTACGAGCAGTACTTC. Translating gives CASSSAGVGYEQYF.

V is TRBV7-9 and J is TRBJ2-7, with 8 bases lining up with TRBD2. Germline-derived CDR1 and CDR2 are SEHNR and FQNEAQ (reference sequence). The V gene end was trimmed by 5 bases and the J gene end by 4 bases; junction bases not matched to a gene: 10. The CDR3 spans 15 residues. The DNA of the CDR3 is TGTGCCAGCAGCCTAGGGGCTAGCGGGTATTACGAGCAGTACTTC. Translating gives CASSLGASGYYEQYF.

This rearrangement joins TRBV28 to TRBJ1-2; D is uncertain. CDR1 is MDHEN and CDR2 is SYDVKM in the germline V gene. Deletions cut 5 bases from V and 4 bases from J, with 14 bases between. The CDR3 length is 14 residues. The CDR3 loop is CASSGWWATYGYTF. For the CDR3, the DNA is TGTGCCAGCAGTGGGTGGTGGGCCACCTATGGCTACACCTTC.

The genes are TRBV19 and TRBJ1-5; possibly TRBD1 for D (5 bases). With 3 bases removed from V and 6 bases from J, the gap between germline ends came to 18 bases. Looked up from germline, CDR1 is LNHDA and CDR2 is SQIVND (reference sequence). The CDR3 has 16 residues. CDR3 sequence (DNA): TGTGCCAGTAGTATGGTATTCAGGGAAGCGGGTCAGCCCCAGCATTTT. It yields the protein CASSMVFREAGQPQHF.

CDR3 loop: CASTHSTDTQYF. The CDR3 nucleotides are TGTGCCAGCACACATAGCACAGATACGCAGTATTTT. The chain combines TRBV11-1 with TRBJ2-3; no definite D call. Between the trimmed V and J ends, which lost 7 bases and 0 bases, there was a span of 5 bases. The CDR3 spans 12 residues. Germline V gives CDR1 SGHAT, CDR2 FQDESV (reference sequence).

The gene calls are TRBV29-1 and TRBJ2-1; 7 bases line up with TRBD1. The CDR3 loop spans 13 amino acids. V shed 3 bases and J 7 bases; nucleotides not matched to a gene: 6. Germline-derived CDR1 and CDR2 are SQVTM and ANQGSEA. Here the CDR3 DNA reads TGCAGCGTTGATCGCACAGGGGAAAATGAGCAGTTCTTC. Its protein is CSVDRTGENEQFF.

The rearrangement links TRBV19 to TRBJ2-7, with D possibly matching TRBD1 (5 bases). Germline V CDR1 and CDR2: LNHDA, SQIVND (reference sequence). There are 12 residues in the CDR3. Trimming took 5 bases from V and 3 from J, leaving 8 bases between them. The CDR3 here is CASSYDSYEQYF. CDR3 sequence (DNA): TGTGCCAGTAGTTATGACAGCTACGAGCAGTACTTC.

CDR3 nucleotides: TGTGCCAGTAGTATAGACCCTGCGGGGGGGATCACAGATACGCAGTATTTT. Its protein product is CASSIDPAGGITDTQYF. The chain carries TRBV19 and TRBJ2-3, with 9 bases fitting TRBD2. The J segment lost 2 bases and the V segment lost 0 bases, leaving 6 bases of the junction unmatched. Germline CDR1 LNHDA, CDR2 SQIVND (reference sequence). The CDR3 is 17 residues long.

V is TRBV7-9 and J is TRBJ1-1; TRBD1 matches at 10 bases. The V gene's germline CDR1 is SEHNR and CDR2 FQNEAQ (reference sequence). V shed 1 base and J 5 bases; nucleotides not matched to a gene: 4. The CDR3 runs to 15 residues. The CDR3 here is CASSLGTGGNTEAFF. The CDR3 region has the DNA TGTGCCAGCAGCTTAGGGACAGGGGGGAATACTGAAGCTTTCTTT.